The 14 T cell receptor beta chains below were found in one sample sequenced in a study of PD-1 blockade in mismatch repair-deficient tumors. Repertoires were generated with immunoSEQ multiplex PCR, while TCRdb's copy carries only in-frame clones and drops some. The data hold about 14,000 clones, with more than 65% observed a single time. Specimen: PBMCs, collected 14 weeks after starting pembrolizumab. The receptor source for this set is an adult with mismatch repair-deficient cancer.

The chain has TRBV9 and TRBJ1-3; no reliable D call. The CDR3 has 15 residues. Trimming cost V 0 bases and J 2 bases, with 9 bases left between them. The germline gives CDR1 SGDLS, CDR2 YYNGEE. CDR3 in DNA: TGTGCCAGCAGCGTAGGGGTGAGGGCTGGAAACACCATATATTTT. Protein product: CASSVGVRAGNTIYF.

The chain couples TRBV7-6 to TRBJ1-1, with D possibly being TRBD1 (5 bases). The CDR3 is 15 residues long. Looked up from germline, CDR1 is SGHVS and CDR2 is FNYEAQ. Trimming stripped 4 bases from V and 0 bases from J, with 12 bases between. The CDR3 spells CASSYLSGVNTEAFF. In DNA form, the CDR3 reads TGTGCCAGCAGCTACCTGTCGGGGGTGAACACTGAAGCTTTCTTT. Drawing the rest from reference TRBV7-6 and TRBJ1-1, the complete variable domain is GAGVSQSPRYKVTKRGQDVALRCDPISGHVSLYWYRQALGQGPEFLTYFNYEAQQDKSGLPNDRFSAERPEGSISTLTIQRTEQRDSAMYRCASSYLSGVNTEAFFGQGTRLTVV.

This clone has just one count. V and J are TRBV5-1 and TRBJ2-1, with 9 bases lining up with TRBD2. V lost 4 bases, J lost 2 bases, and 4 bases stayed unmatched. Looked up from germline, CDR1 is SGHRS and CDR2 is YFSETQ. This CDR3 region has 15 residues. CDR3 sequence reads: CASSLSGSPYNEQFF. In DNA form, the CDR3 reads TGCGCCAGCAGCCTTAGCGGGAGCCCCTACAATGAGCAGTTCTTC.

The CDR3 DNA is TGTGCCAGCAGCTACCTATCTAGCAATCAGCCCCAGCATTTT. This encodes CASSYLSSNQPQHF. The J gene is TRBJ1-5, the V gene TRBV28; unclear D gene. V was shortened by 6 bases and J by 0 bases, with 9 bases between the two germline ends. CDR1 and CDR2 from the germline V gene are MDHEN and SYDVKM. The CDR3 contains 14 residues.

In its sample, this clone was seen once. The chain combines TRBV6-1 with TRBJ1-1; TRBD1 matches 11 bases. V lost 6 bases to trimming and J lost 8 bases; unmatched junction nucleotides: 5. CDR1 is MNHNS and CDR2 is SASEGT in the germline V gene. The CDR3 is made up of 13 amino acids. The CDR3 sequence: CASRGQGALEAFF. In nucleotides, the CDR3 is TGTGCCAGCAGAGGACAGGGGGCGTTAGAAGCTTTCTTT.

The chain recombines TRBV9 with TRBJ2-7; 10 nucleotides agree with TRBD1. Germline V gene data show CDR1 as SGDLS and CDR2 as YYNGEE. V dropped 3 bases and J dropped 4; count of bases not matched to a gene: 7. The CDR3 is 15 amino acids. CDR3 in DNA: TGTGCCAGCAGCGCTCGGGGGACAGGGGAGTACGAGCAGTACTTC. Translation gives CASSARGTGEYEQYF. Full variable domain (outside the CDR3, taken from reference TRBV9 and TRBJ2-7): DSGVTQTPKHLITATGQRVTLRCSPRSGDLSVYWYQQSLDQGLQFLIQYYNGEERAKGNILERFSAQQFPDLHSELNLSSLELGDSALYFCASSARGTGEYEQYFGPGTRLTVT.

V is TRBV7-3 and J is TRBJ2-2; TRBD1 aligns across 10 bases. Germline V gives CDR1 SGHTA, CDR2 FQGTGA. V lost 3 bases and J lost 6; bases outside the gene matches: 4. The CDR3 is made up of 15 amino acids. The CDR3 region is CASSFRQGASGELFF. The CDR3 DNA reads TGTGCCAGCAGCTTTAGACAGGGGGCGTCCGGGGAGCTGTTTTTT.

J is TRBJ1-5 and V is TRBV7-2; D gene unclear. The germline V gene encodes CDR1 SGHTA and CDR2 FQGNSA. The CDR3 sequence is 15 residues long. With 7 bases removed from V and 0 bases from J, the gap between germline ends came to 13 bases. The DNA for the CDR3 is TGTGCCAGCAACTCCCAGGTCTCTAGCAATCAGCCCCAGCATTTT. It translates to CASNSQVSSNQPQHF.

This chain joins TRBV27 and TRBJ1-2, with 8 nucleotides matching TRBD1. Unmatched junction bases numbered 10, after V lost 5 bases and J lost 2 bases. CDR1 is MNHEY, CDR2 SMNVEV, per germline (reference sequence). The length of the CDR3 is 16 residues. CDR3 DNA: TGTGCCAGCAGTCCCAGGACAGGGTTAAAGAACTATGGCTACACCTTC. Its protein is CASSPRTGLKNYGYTF.

Comments on this clone: The junction departs from germline at one end; a sequencing error may be responsible. Other DNA sequences in this sample translate to the same CDR3. This chain uses TRBV5-4 with TRBJ2-2; 9 bases are shared with TRBD2. The CDR3 covers 15 residues. CDR1 and CDR2 (germline): SGHNT, YYREEE (reference sequence). The CDR3 coding sequence is TGTGCCAGCAGCTCTAGCGGGATCAACACTGGGGAGCTGTTTTTT. Translated, it gives CASSSSGINTGELFF.

The CDR3 spells CASSLGGPDSNQPQHF. The CDR3, as DNA: TGTGCCAGCAGCTTGGGAGGGCCGGATAGCAATCAGCCCCAGCATTTT. The chain combines TRBV5-4 with TRBJ1-5; D call uncertain. V lost 0 bases, J lost 0 bases, and 10 bases lay in between. Germline V gives CDR1 SGHNT, CDR2 YYREEE (reference sequence). The CDR3 extends over 16 amino acids.

In this sample, this clone turned up once. The gene calls are TRBV5-1 and TRBJ2-2; TRBD1 agrees at 8 bases. Looked up from germline, CDR1 is SGHRS and CDR2 is YFSETQ. This CDR3 contains 15 residues. J was trimmed by 1 base and V by 3 bases; bases with no gene match: 2. In DNA form, the CDR3 reads TGCGCCAGCAGCTCCGGGACAGGGAACACCGGGGAGCTGTTTTTT. Protein product: CASSSGTGNTGELFF.

This clone has a single count. This chain links TRBV29-1 with TRBJ2-3; 14 positions match TRBD2. Trimming at V came to 6 bases and at J to 3 bases, leaving 2 bases not matched to a gene. The germline V gene encodes CDR1 SQVTM and CDR2 ANQGSEA. The CDR3 runs to 14 residues. The CDR3 reads CSVGTSGSTDTQYF. CDR3 DNA: TGCAGCGTGGGGACTAGCGGGAGTACAGATACGCAGTATTTT.

The J gene is TRBJ2-3, the V gene TRBV6-4, with 7 positions matching TRBD1. V lost 6 bases, J lost 3 bases, and 9 bases stayed unmatched. The CDR3 loop spans 15 amino acids. The germline V gene has CDR1 MRHNA and CDR2 SNTAGT. The CDR3 DNA reads as TGTGCCAGCAGATCGACAGGGCACTCTACAGATACGCAGTATTTT. As protein: CASRSTGHSTDTQYF.